Listed below are T cell receptor beta chains from one sample, sequenced in a study of T cell changes during pregnancy in multiple sclerosis. The protocol was immunoSEQ multiplex PCR, while the TCRdb copy is restricted to in-frame clones and leaves out a portion. Here the sample spans approximately 40,000 clones, just over 90% being singletons. The sample here was CD4+ T cells from peripheral blood mononuclear cells, taken in the third trimester of pregnancy. All receptors come from a female donor in good health, enrolled as a control in a pregnancy study. The conserved cysteine and the conserved F or W are not part of the CDR3 here. Each record gives: J gene, V gene, D gene, CDR3 protein. A D gene is named only where the DNA matches it firmly.

TRBJ2-1,TRBV5-1,-,ASSAGTAYNEQF
TRBJ2-1,TRBV7-9,TRBD1,ASSLSGTGFHEQF
TRBJ1-3,TRBV28,-,ASSFRGFSGNTIY
TRBJ2-3,TRBV27,TRBD2,ASSLSASGRTDTQY
TRBJ2-3,TRBV7-8,-,ASSLVSGLTTDTQY
TRBJ1-6,TRBV2,-,ASTTGSSYNSPLH
TRBJ2-4,TRBV4-2,TRBD1,ASSQVQADRSIQY
TRBJ2-3,TRBV5-1,TRBD2,ASSSLAGGTDTQY
TRBJ2-7,TRBV7-9,TRBD1,ASSLIGTGGYEQY
TRBJ2-7,TRBV6-1,-,ASRKNRVHEQY
TRBJ2-2,TRBV7-7,-,ASSPDRNTGELF
TRBJ1-5,TRBV15,TRBD1,ATRGTGGSQPQH
TRBJ2-7,TRBV11-2,-,ASSTIKTRKSYEQY
TRBJ1-2,TRBV5-1,-,ASSLASQGYGYT
TRBJ2-7,TRBV27,-,ASSYSTRYSSYEQY
TRBJ2-3,TRBV2,TRBD2,ASRSRGLAGSTDTQY
TRBJ2-6,TRBV27,-,ASRGSGAGANVLT
TRBJ2-7,TRBV13,-,ASSPGPGSEQY
TRBJ2-7,TRBV7-7,TRBD1,ASSLRQGAVGFFEQY
TRBJ2-5,TRBV7-8,TRBD1,ASSPRQGAQVTQY
TRBJ2-5,TRBV6-1,TRBD2,ASREVAGSTRETQY
TRBJ2-2,TRBV7-9,-,ASRDIYAGELF
TRBJ2-5,TRBV19,TRBD1,ASTTTGEETQY
TRBJ2-5,TRBV5-1,TRBD2,ASSYRTSGGPGETQY
TRBJ2-1,TRBV28,TRBD2,ASSSFSGRAGNEQF
TRBJ2-4,TRBV27,TRBD2,ASRSGGANIQY
TRBJ1-5,TRBV9,TRBD1,ASSLGQGNQPQH
TRBJ2-1,TRBV28,TRBD2,ASSSVSGRLYNEQF
TRBJ1-4,TRBV11-2,-,ASSLDNGNEKLF
TRBJ2-3,TRBV5-4,TRBD1,ASSLYRGSTDTQY
TRBJ1-1,TRBV19,-,ASGVLQGRMNTEAF
TRBJ2-1,TRBV2,-,ASSEIGNEQF
TRBJ2-1,TRBV2,-,AIPLGGASSYNEQF
TRBJ1-2,TRBV6-5,-,ASSYSSNYGYT
TRBJ1-2,TRBV15,-,ATSRDGALANYGYT
TRBJ1-3,TRBV21-1,-,ASSKGRATGNTIY
TRBJ2-7,TRBV6-4,-,ASSDPFGGADSSYEQY
TRBJ2-1,TRBV5-1,TRBD2,ASSSGLAGVGGNEQF
TRBJ2-7,TRBV4-2,TRBD2,ASSQASGTAYEQY
TRBJ2-1,TRBV4-1,TRBD2,ASSQERGGTYNEQF
TRBJ2-1,TRBV4-2,TRBD1,ASSQWDSSSSYNEQF
TRBJ1-1,TRBV2,TRBD1,ASRYRDRNTEAF
TRBJ2-1,TRBV5-1,-,ASSLGPDNEQF
TRBJ1-2,TRBV2,-,ASRKGQSVYGYT
TRBJ2-1,TRBV11-3,TRBD2,ASSPWTSGGGSSYNEQF
TRBJ2-3,TRBV30,TRBD2,AWSSLAGGQAQY
TRBJ2-7,TRBV5-1,-,ASSLRRDMNPPLYEQY
TRBJ2-7,TRBV10-3,TRBD2,ASEAGGTYEQY
TRBJ2-2,TRBV7-3,-,ASSLFQGPGELF
TRBJ1-2,TRBV7-2,TRBD1,ASSPPDRGRGYGYT
TRBJ1-5,TRBV21-1,-,ASNAPRDYSNQPQH
TRBJ1-1,TRBV6-5,-,ASSVGGRAF
TRBJ2-7,TRBV4-2,TRBD2,ASSHATSGGSYEQY
TRBJ2-7,TRBV11-3,-,ASTPRVRVYEQY
TRBJ2-3,TRBV6-1,TRBD2,AANLDPSGDTQY
TRBJ2-7,TRBV5-4,TRBD2,ASSTGTTQRPYEQY
TRBJ2-3,TRBV2,-,ASKPQATTDTQY
TRBJ2-7,TRBV7-6,TRBD2,ASSLVAGGAGEQY